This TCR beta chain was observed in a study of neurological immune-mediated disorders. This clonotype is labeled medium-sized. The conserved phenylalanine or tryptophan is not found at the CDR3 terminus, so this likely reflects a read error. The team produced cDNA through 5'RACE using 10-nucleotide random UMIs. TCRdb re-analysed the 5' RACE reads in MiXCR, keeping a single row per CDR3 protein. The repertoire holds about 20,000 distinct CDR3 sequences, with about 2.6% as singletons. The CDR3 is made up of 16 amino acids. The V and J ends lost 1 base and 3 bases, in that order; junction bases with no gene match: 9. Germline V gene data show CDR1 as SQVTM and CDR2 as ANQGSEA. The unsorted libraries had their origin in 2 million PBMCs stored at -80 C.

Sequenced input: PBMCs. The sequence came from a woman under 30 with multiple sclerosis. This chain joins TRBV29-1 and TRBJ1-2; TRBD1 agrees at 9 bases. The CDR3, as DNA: TGCAGCGTTGAAGGGTTTAGCGGGGACAGGGACTATGGCTACACCTGC. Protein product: CSVEGFSGDRDYGYTC.